Below, one T cell receptor beta chain is given with its context. The record originates from a study of blood T cell repertoires in COVID-19. Background on the study: Sites across the United States, Italy and Spain contributed samples from acute and convalescent COVID-19. Sample material is recorded as cDNA or gDNA derived from T cells, B-cell-depleted T cells, or PBMCs.

With 2 bases removed from V and 7 bases from J, the gap between germline ends came to 12 bases. The CDR3 loop spans 13 amino acids. CDR1 SGHDN and CDR2 FVKESK come from the germline V gene. In the original workflow: Scientists estimated how many nucleated cells there were by amplifying reference gene primers. Generated by immunoSEQ multiplex PCR, the TCRdb table keeps only in-frame clones and is missing some. Clone size and V and J calls were adopted from that table, with D and trimming inferred from the DNA. The table has some 180,000 clones, roughly 84% seen once; the top ten hold less than 15%. Sequences were obtained from peripheral blood. The TCR originated in a human donor in a cohort sampled during active COVID-19. V gene TRBV14 combines with J gene TRBJ2-7, with D possibly TRBD1 on 6 matching bases. CDR3 DNA: TGTGCCAGCAGCCAATCAGGGGCTGGGGAGCAGTACTTC. This sequence encodes CASSQSGAGEQYF.